The 25 T cell receptor beta chains presented below share a single source sample, sequenced in a study of blood T cell repertoires in COVID-19. Repertoires were generated with immunoSEQ multiplex PCR, while TCRdb's copy carries only in-frame clones and drops some. The sample gives about 270,000 clones, 85% to 95% of which show up once; about 3% is in the top ten. Sequencing input: PBMCs or T cells enriched from blood (not recorded which). The receptor set was obtained from a man aged 40-49 years who had been exposed to COVID-19.

The V call is TRBV6-1, the J call TRBJ1-2; unclear D gene. Deletions cut 3 bases from V and 8 bases from J, with 19 bases between. Germline V CDR1 and CDR2: MNHNS, SASEGT. This CDR3 has 15 residues. The CDR3, as DNA: TGTGCCAGCAGTGATAACAGCCCGGTAGTCAGCGGCTACACCTTC. It codes for CASSDNSPVVSGYTF.

The chain uses TRBV19 and TRBJ2-1; tentatively, D is TRBD2 (6 bases). V was pared by 2 bases and J by 3 bases, with 8 bases between. This CDR3 has 14 residues. The germline gives CDR1 LNHDA, CDR2 SQIVND (reference sequence). CDR3 region: CASSIYGSYNEQFF. The CDR3 region has the DNA TGTGCCAGTAGTATATACGGGAGCTACAATGAGCAGTTCTTC.

This chain connects TRBV19 to TRBJ2-6; D is undetermined. V lost 3 bases and J 4 bases, leaving 13 bases between the germline ends. Germline V CDR1 and CDR2: LNHDA, SQIVND (reference sequence). The CDR3 runs 16 residues. The CDR3 coding sequence is TGTGCCAGTAGTATCATCTCGGCGGCGGGGGCCAACGTCCTGACTTTC. Translated, it gives CASSIISAAGANVLTF.

The chain links TRBV7-6 to TRBJ2-3, with TRBD2 identical over 7 bases. Germline V gene sequence: CDR1 SGHVS, CDR2 FNYEAQ. This CDR3 comprises 19 residues. J was trimmed by 4 bases and V by 0 bases; bases with no gene match: 16. Written as DNA, the CDR3 is TGTGCCAGCAGCTTAGCCCTGAAGGGGAGGGCGAACGTGGCAGATACGCAGTATTTT. This encodes CASSLALKGRANVADTQYF.

V is TRBV27 and J is TRBJ2-7, with a tentative D call TRBD2 (7 bases). CDR1 MNHEY and CDR2 SMNVEV come from the germline V gene (reference sequence). This CDR3 spans 12 amino acids. V shed 6 bases and J shed 9 bases, with 15 bases lying between them. The CDR3 sequence: CASRNGAGAQYF. CDR3 DNA: TGTGCCAGCAGGAATGGGGCGGGGGCGCAGTACTTC.

The rearrangement joins TRBV7-2 to TRBJ2-1; D remains ambiguous. V lost 3 bases and J 0 bases, leaving 9 bases between the germline ends. Germline-derived CDR1 and CDR2 are SGHTA and FQGNSA. CDR3 length: 15 amino acids. CDR3 coding DNA: TGTGCCAGCAGCTTTGAGGCCAGCTCCTACAATGAGCAGTTCTTC. It is translated as CASSFEASSYNEQFF.

The chain links TRBV19 to TRBJ2-5; D might be TRBD1 (6 bases). Germline CDR1 is LNHDA and CDR2 is SQIVND (reference sequence). V lost 3 bases and J 3 bases, leaving 11 bases between the germline ends. CDR3 length: 14 residues. The CDR3 spells CASSMAYREETQYF. In DNA, the CDR3 is TGTGCCAGTAGTATGGCATACAGGGAAGAGACCCAGTACTTC.

This rearrangement joins TRBV19 to TRBJ2-2; D gene uncertain. Germline CDR1 and CDR2: LNHDA and SQIVND (reference sequence). With 6 bases removed from V and 7 bases from J, the gap between germline ends came to 9 bases. This CDR3 is built from 12 residues. In DNA, the CDR3 is TGTGCCAGTAGCTTGGGCTACGGGGAGCTGTTTTTT. Encoded protein: CASSLGYGELFF.

The chain has TRBV6-5 and TRBJ2-1; tentatively, D is TRBD2 (6 bases). CDR3 length: 14 residues. V shed 8 bases and J shed 6 bases, with 17 bases lying between them. Germline V gene data show CDR1 as MNHEY and CDR2 as SVGAGI. In nucleotides, the CDR3 is TGTGCCAGCCATCGGATCGGGGGAACCAATGAGCAGTTCTTC. Protein product: CASHRIGGTNEQFF.

This chain joins TRBV30 and TRBJ2-3; 13 bases line up with TRBD2. V gave up 2 bases and J gave up 1 base; unmatched junction bases: 3. Germline loops: CDR1 GTSNPN, CDR2 SVGIG (reference sequence). The CDR3 is 16 residues long. The chain's CDR3 is CAWSPGLAGGTDTQYF. DNA for the CDR3: TGTGCCTGGAGTCCTGGACTAGCGGGAGGCACAGATACGCAGTATTTT.

CDR3 coding DNA: TGTGCCAGCAGCCCAGGACTAGCGGGAGCTCTTAATGAGCAGTTCTTC. It specifies CASSPGLAGALNEQFF. The V and J genes are TRBV11-3 and TRBJ2-1; 13 nucleotides align to TRBD2. This CDR3 has 16 residues. Germline CDR1 and CDR2: SGHNT and YENEEA. V shed 5 bases and J 7 bases; nucleotides not matched to a gene: 8.

The chain is built from TRBV28 and TRBJ2-7, with D maybe TRBD1 (6 bases). The CDR3 length is 16 residues. Trimming removed 5 bases from V and 0 bases from J, with 17 bases in between. Per the germline V gene, CDR1 is MDHEN and CDR2 is SYDVKM. The CDR3 DNA is TGTGCCAGCAGTAAAGAGAGACAGGAGATCTCCTACGAGCAGTACTTC. It specifies CASSKERQEISYEQYF.

The table lists this clone with a few counts. The rearrangement uses TRBV19 and TRBJ2-1; 10 nucleotides agree with TRBD2. CDR1 LNHDA and CDR2 SQIVND come from the germline V gene (reference sequence). Trimming cost V 7 bases and J 9 bases; bases outside gene matches: 18. The CDR3 covers 17 residues. CDR3 in amino acids: CASTDKGVLAGVGEQFF. CDR3 bases: TGTGCCAGTACCGACAAAGGGGTCCTAGCGGGAGTCGGTGAGCAGTTCTTC. Variable domain in full (rest from reference TRBV19 and TRBJ2-1): DGGITQSPKYLFRKEGQNVTLSCEQNLNHDAMYWYRQDPGQGLRLIYYSQIVNDFQKGDIAEGYSVSREKKESFPLTVTSAQKNPTAFYLCASTDKGVLAGVGEQFFGPGTRLTVL.

The rearrangement joins TRBV27 to TRBJ1-2, with D tentatively TRBD1 (6 bases). Per germline, CDR1 MNHEY and CDR2 SMNVEV (reference sequence). CDR3 length: 15 amino acids. The ends were cut back, 6 bases at V and 2 bases at J, with 16 bases in the middle. CDR3 nucleotide sequence: TGTGCCAGCAGCACTACAGGGTGGCCCAACTATGGCTACACCTTC. Protein product: CASSTTGWPNYGYTF.

The rearrangement uses TRBV30 and TRBJ1-6; perhaps TRBD1 as D (6 bases). CDR3 length equals 15 residues. Trimming pared 2 bases from V and 7 bases from J, leaving 15 bases between. In germline, CDR1 is GTSNPN, CDR2 SVGIG (reference sequence). The chain's CDR3 is CAWSPSGDFNSPLHF. In DNA form, the CDR3 reads TGTGCCTGGAGTCCCTCAGGGGATTTCAATTCACCCCTCCACTTT.

The chain links TRBV27 to TRBJ1-2, with a weak D call TRBD1 (5 bases). Germline-derived CDR1 and CDR2 are MNHEY and SMNVEV (reference sequence). V was shortened by 0 bases and J by 3 bases, with 14 bases between the two germline ends. The CDR3 has 16 amino acids. The CDR3 DNA is TGTGCCAGCAGTTTATCGGGCGGGGCGGGGGACTATGGCTACACCTTC. Its protein product is CASSLSGGAGDYGYTF.

The J gene is TRBJ2-2, the V gene TRBV9, with 10 bases identical to TRBD2. The CDR3 loop spans 18 amino acids. Germline CDR1 reads SGDLS; CDR2 reads YYNGEE. V gave up 0 bases and J gave up 2 bases; unmatched junction bases: 7. The CDR3 DNA sequence: TGTGCCAGCAGCGTAGAAGCTAGCGGGAGTAGAAACACCGGGGAGCTGTTTTTT. Translated, it gives CASSVEASGSRNTGELFF.

The gene calls are TRBV10-3 and TRBJ2-1, with unresolved D. The CDR3 consists of 11 residues. Germline V gene lookup returns CDR1 ENHRY and CDR2 SYGVKD. V was pared by 6 bases and J by 7 bases, with 7 bases between. The CDR3 DNA is TGTGCCATCAGGTATACTAATGAGCAGTTCTTC. Translated, it gives CAIRYTNEQFF.

The rearrangement links TRBV24-1 to TRBJ2-1, with D maybe TRBD1 (6 bases). V was shortened by 4 bases and J by 4 bases, with 19 bases between the two germline ends. The CDR3 is 17 residues long. Germline CDR1 reads KGHDR; CDR2 reads SFDVKD. The CDR3 DNA reads TGTGCCACCAGTGACGAAGGGGGACAAGGTTTTTACAATGAGCAGTTCTTC. Translating it yields CATSDEGGQGFYNEQFF.

The genes are TRBV19 and TRBJ2-6; no firm D call. V was pared by 0 bases and J by 3 bases, with 21 bases between. Germline assignment: CDR1 LNHDA and CDR2 SQIVND (reference sequence). The CDR3 runs 20 residues. The CDR3 is CASSIDRQTGSAGGANVLTF. The CDR3, as DNA: TGTGCCAGTAGTATAGATCGACAAACCGGTAGTGCCGGTGGGGCCAACGTCCTGACTTTC.

The chain carries TRBV9 and TRBJ2-2; no reliable D call. Between the trimmed V and J ends, which lost 0 bases and 1 base, there was a span of 10 bases. The germline V gene encodes CDR1 SGDLS and CDR2 YYNGEE. The CDR3 sequence is 16 residues long. DNA for the CDR3: TGTGCCAGCAGCGTAGTAAGTCCAGGGAACACCGGGGAGCTGTTTTTT. As protein: CASSVVSPGNTGELFF. Filled out from reference TRBV9 and TRBJ2-2, the complete variable domain reads DSGVTQTPKHLITATGQRVTLRCSPRSGDLSVYWYQQSLDQGLQFLIQYYNGEERAKGNILERFSAQQFPDLHSELNLSSLELGDSALYFCASSVVSPGNTGELFFGEGSRLTVL.

This chain connects TRBV6-5 to TRBJ1-1; D is possibly TRBD1 (6 bases). There are 14 residues in the CDR3. Trimming took 3 bases from V and 5 from J, leaving 13 bases between them. Germline assignment: CDR1 MNHEY and CDR2 SVGAGI. CDR3: CASSYWGPGTEAFF. The CDR3 bases are TGTGCCAGCAGTTATTGGGGGCCGGGGACTGAAGCTTTCTTT.

This clone was seen once. This chain connects TRBV18 to TRBJ1-1; possible D gene TRBD1, 5 bases. The germline V gene has CDR1 KGHSH and CDR2 LQKENI. The V gene lost 2 bases and the J gene lost 6 bases, with 16 bases spanning the gap. The length of the CDR3 is 15 residues. The CDR3 DNA sequence: TGTGCCAGCTCACCATCCTTAGGCGGGACGGCTGAAGCTTTCTTT. Its protein is CASSPSLGGTAEAFF.

The chain recombines TRBV21-1 with TRBJ1-5. TRBV21-1 counts as a pseudogene. This CDR3 contains 16 residues. The CDR3 is CASSKESRDLDQPQHF. DNA for the CDR3: TGTGCCAGCAGCAAAGAGTCGAGGGACTTGGATCAGCCCCAGCATTTT.

This rearrangement joins TRBV11-2 to TRBJ2-1; D is undetermined. With 1 base removed from V and 12 bases from J, the gap between germline ends came to 10 bases. Per the germline V gene, CDR1 is SGHAT and CDR2 is FQNNGV. The CDR3 is 12 residues long. Here the CDR3 DNA reads TGTGCCAGCAGCTTAGCGGGTAAGCGGCAGTTCTTC. Protein: CASSLAGKRQFF.